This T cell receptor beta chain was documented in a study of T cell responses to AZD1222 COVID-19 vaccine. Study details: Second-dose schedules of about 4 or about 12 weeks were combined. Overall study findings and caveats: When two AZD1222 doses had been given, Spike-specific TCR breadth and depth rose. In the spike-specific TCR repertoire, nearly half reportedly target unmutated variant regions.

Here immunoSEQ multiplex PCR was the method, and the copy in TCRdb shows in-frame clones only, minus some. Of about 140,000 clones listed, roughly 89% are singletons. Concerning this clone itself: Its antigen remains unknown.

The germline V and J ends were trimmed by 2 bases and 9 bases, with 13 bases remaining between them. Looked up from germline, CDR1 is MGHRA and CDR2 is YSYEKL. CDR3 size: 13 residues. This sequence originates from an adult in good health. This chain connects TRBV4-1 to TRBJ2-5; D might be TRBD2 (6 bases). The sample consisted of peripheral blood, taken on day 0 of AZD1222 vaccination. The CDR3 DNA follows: TGCGCCAGCAGCCAATGGCCCAGGGAGGCCCAGTACTTC. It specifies CASSQWPREAQYF.